This TCR beta chain was sequenced for a study of molecular identifiers for immune sequencing clone quantification. This clonotype was seen many times. Antigen unknown. Study-wide results and limits: For highly expanded clones, sizes could be underestimated when identical TCR molecules share a barcode. Effector cells had over 98% of their molecules in clones above 20 RNA copies, while naive cells had under 1%.

Previously reported methods and listed TCR primers produced the bulk TCR libraries. Each CDR3 protein is one row after TCRdb ran MiXCR on the PCR reads. The profile shows about 60,000 distinct CDR3 sequences, around 19% of them singletons. Trimming at V came to 6 bases and at J to 5 bases, leaving 9 bases not matched to a gene. CDR3 length equals 14 residues. Germline V gene lookup returns CDR1 SGHNT and CDR2 YENEEA. Material for sequencing was naive CD8+ T cells from blood, with Jurkat cell RNA spiked in. Subset specified: FACS-sorted CD8+CD4-CCR7+CD45RA+ naive T cells. This clonotype was sampled from a human donor in good health. Some libraries in this study had Jurkat cell RNA spiked in. This sequence joins TRBV11-3 and TRBJ1-1; 7 bases align to TRBD1. The DNA for the CDR3 is TGTGCCAGCAGGTACAGGGGATGGGAGACTGAAGCTTTCTTT. Translated: CASRYRGWETEAFF.